This TCR beta chain is drawn from a study of blood T cell repertoires in COVID-19 (dated by TCRdb to about 2020). Some background on the complete study: The collaborator samples originated in the United States, Italy and Spain and spanned the acute and convalescent phases of COVID-19. The material from the prospective study consisted of cDNA or gDNA derived from T cells, B-cell-depleted T cells, or PBMCs. Deeply sampled blood TCRbeta repertoires from subjects exposed to, actively infected with, or recovered from COVID-19 were included in the dataset. The repertoires were released in a freely available public database meant as a resource for research on the immune response to SARS-CoV-2. The samples were drawn from two sources: the first 160 participants of the ongoing ImmuneRACE study, and 1,200 or so subjects contributed by 6 global collaborators. A de-identified subject ID, COVID-19 status, age in years and sex were almost always included in the sample metadata. Where HLA class I and class II types were available, the types were taken from metadata supplied by the sample provider, not from assay-based typing.

The research as a whole found: The quantity of clinical and demographic metadata differed by source and by participant and was supplied without curation.

The immunoSEQ Assay, a bias-controlled multiplex PCR, was used to amplify TCRbeta CDR3 regions from genomic DNA. For the original study's pipeline: Nucleated cell counts per sample were estimated from amplification of reference gene primers within the assay. To quantify the absolute abundance of each unique TCRbeta CDR3 rearrangement, sequence reads were collapsed and filtered. For each sample, productive Simpson clonality was calculated by taking the square root of Simpson's diversity index across productive rearrangements. TCRdb mirrors the immuneACCESS table, restricted to in-frame sequences. Some clones are absent from its copies; in checked studies, under half trace to an unresolved V gene, and the reason for the others is unknown. The DNA was the basis for D and trimming; V, J and clone size are from that table. In this sample the table shows 35,000 to 40,000 clones, roughly 78% of which occur a single time. The top ten clonotypes cover 16% of the sample.

Of note for this clone: No antigen is known for it. Base quality data are lacking; no much larger clone is found one base away.

Whole blood was collected in K2EDTA tubes by collaborating institutions according to the institutions' own protocols. Collaborator samples were shipped for TCRbeta analysis as frozen whole blood, isolated PBMCs, or DNA extracted from either sample type. Per the germline V gene (reference sequence), GTSNPN is the CDR1 and SVGIG is the CDR2. V lost 3 bases and J lost 8 bases; the stretch between them is 14 bases long. From the cysteine through the phenylalanine, the CDR3 covers 13 amino acids. The only DNA kept is the CDR3, 39 bases in frame from the first base. Here the chain combines TRBV30 and TRBJ2-1; 5 matching bases give a weak D call of TRBD2. The receptor was isolated from an older man with acute or convalescent COVID-19. Sequencing was performed on peripheral blood. The DNA sequence is TGTGCCTGGAGAAAGAGTCGGGGTGATGAGCAGTTCTTC. It translates to CAWRKSRGDEQFF. Reference TRBV30 and TRBJ2-1 genes cover what lies past the CDR3, so the full variable domain is SQTIHQWPATLVQPVGSPLSLECTVEGTSNPNLYWYRQAAGRGLQLLFYSVGIGQISSEVPQNLSASRPQDRQFILSSKKLLLSDSGFYLCAWRKSRGDEQFFGPGTRLTVL.